The 5 T cell receptor beta chains listed next were all sequenced from one sample in a study of blood T cell repertoires in COVID-19. TCRdb's table, derived via immunoSEQ multiplex PCR, lists solely in-frame clones and lacks some. The data show 30,000 to 40,000 clones, with about nine tenths seen just once and roughly 2.1% held by the top ten. Sequencing was performed on peripheral blood. These receptors all stem from a man aged 50 to 60 with active or convalescent COVID-19.

As regards this clone: One end of the junction is discordant with germline, which a read error may explain. The gene calls are TRBV20-1 and TRBJ2-6; 8 bases fit TRBD1. CDR3 length: 13 amino acids. Germline V gene lookup returns CDR1 DFQATT and CDR2 SNEGSKA (reference sequence). The CDR3 DNA reads as TGCAGTGCTAGTCAGGGGGCACAGGGAGGCTTGCCTTTC. It encodes CSASQGAQGGLPF.

This clone was seen more than once but under ten times. The chain is built from TRBV12-5 and TRBJ2-3; 8 nucleotides line up with TRBD2. Germline V gene sequence: CDR1 LGHNT, CDR2 FRNRAP. With V trimmed by 1 base and J by 4 bases, 10 bases remained unmatched. The CDR3 extends over 17 amino acids. CDR3 sequence: CASGLDGGSGNADTQYF. The CDR3 bases are TGTGCTAGTGGTTTGGATGGAGGTAGCGGGAATGCAGATACGCAGTATTTT.

The V gene is TRBV27, the J gene TRBJ2-3, with 8 bases identical to TRBD1. The CDR3 has 14 residues. V lost 5 bases, J lost 5 bases, and 6 bases stayed unmatched. The germline CDR1 and CDR2 sequences are MNHEY and SMNVEV (reference sequence). For the CDR3, the DNA is TGTGCCAGCAGTCCCCGACAGGGGAGAGATACGCAGTATTTT. It codes for CASSPRQGRDTQYF.

V and J are TRBV6-2 or TRBV6-3 and TRBJ2-3; 8 nucleotides align to TRBD2. CDR1 and CDR2 (germline): MNHEY, SVGEGT. The length of the CDR3 is 14 residues. Trimming took 2 bases from V and 4 from J; bases not matched to a gene: 2. DNA for the CDR3: TGTGCCAGCAGTTACGGGCGGGGGGCAGATACGCAGTATTTT. This translates into CASSYGRGADTQYF.

This rearrangement joins TRBV19 to TRBJ1-2, with 7 bases that match TRBD1. Germline-derived CDR1 and CDR2 are LNHDA and SQIVND (reference sequence). This CDR3 comprises 13 residues. The trim removed 6 bases at V and 6 bases at J, leaving 7 bases unmatched. DNA for the CDR3: TGTGCCAGTAGGACAGGGTCATTCGATGGCTACACCTTC. It codes for CASRTGSFDGYTF.